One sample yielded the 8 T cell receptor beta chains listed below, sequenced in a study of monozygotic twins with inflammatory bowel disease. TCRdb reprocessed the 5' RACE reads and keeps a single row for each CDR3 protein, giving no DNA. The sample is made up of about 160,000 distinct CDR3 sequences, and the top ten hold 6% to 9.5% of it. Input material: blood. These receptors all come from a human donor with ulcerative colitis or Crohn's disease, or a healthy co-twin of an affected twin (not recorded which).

This CDR3 reads CASSQDLTSGGYNEQFF. The chain combines TRBV3-1 with TRBJ2-1; no DNA is available, so the TRBD2 call from TCRdb remains unchecked. CDR1 is LGHDT and CDR2 is YNNKEL in the germline V gene (reference sequence). CDR3 length equals 17 residues.

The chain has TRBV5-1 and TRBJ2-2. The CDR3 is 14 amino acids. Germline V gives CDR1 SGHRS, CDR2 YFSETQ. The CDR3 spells CASSLGRATGELFF.

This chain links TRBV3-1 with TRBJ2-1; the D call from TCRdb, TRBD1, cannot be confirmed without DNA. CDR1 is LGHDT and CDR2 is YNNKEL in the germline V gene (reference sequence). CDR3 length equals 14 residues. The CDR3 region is CASSQGQGRFEQFF.

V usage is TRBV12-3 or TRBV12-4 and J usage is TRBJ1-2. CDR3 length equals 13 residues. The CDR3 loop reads CASSLGQIRGYTF.

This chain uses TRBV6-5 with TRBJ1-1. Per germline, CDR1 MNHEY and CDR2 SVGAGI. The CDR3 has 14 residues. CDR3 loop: CASSYSRMNTEAFF.

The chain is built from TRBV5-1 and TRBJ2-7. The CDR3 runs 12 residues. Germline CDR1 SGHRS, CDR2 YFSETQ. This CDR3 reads CASNNNHYEQYF. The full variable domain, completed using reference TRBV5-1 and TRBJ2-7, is KAGVTQTPRYLIKTRGQQVTLSCSPISGHRSVSWYQQTPGQGLQFLFEYFSETQRNKGNFPGRFSGRQFSNSRSEMNVSTLELGDSALYLCASNNNHYEQYFGPGTRLTVT.

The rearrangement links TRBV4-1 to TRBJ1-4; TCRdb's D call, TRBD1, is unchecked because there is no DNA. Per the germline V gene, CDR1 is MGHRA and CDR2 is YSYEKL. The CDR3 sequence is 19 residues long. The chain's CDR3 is CASSQGGGPGGLRNEKLFF.

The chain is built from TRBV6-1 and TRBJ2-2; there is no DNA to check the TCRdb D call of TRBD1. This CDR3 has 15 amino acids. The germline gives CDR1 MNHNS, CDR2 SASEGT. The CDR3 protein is CASIPGPEYTGELFF.